This TCR beta chain was documented in a study of cytomegalovirus exposure and HLA in healthy donors. Study-wide results and caveats: Most of the TCR beta V segments (in an earlier analysis) were productive either about 87% or about 30% of the time. A missense variant in DCLRE1C was later tied to TCR beta V- and J-gene trimming. In a later analysis, HLA-associated TCR beta chains were more clonally expanded than equally common others.

Points on this clone: The antigen remains unidentified.

The CDR3 runs to 13 residues. Trimming removed 2 bases from V and 5 bases from J, with 11 bases in between. The germline gives CDR1 SGHNT, CDR2 YYREEE (reference sequence). Both 60 Vbeta primers and 13 Jbeta primers went into the PCR. In the original workflow: As a later analysis found, there were tens of millions of unique TCR beta chains, of which roughly 11 million were shared. This table comes from immunoSEQ multiplex PCR, and its TCRdb copy is limited to in-frame clones, with some not included. The DNA was the basis for D and trimming; V, J and clone size are from that table. This table holds over 150,000 clones, less than 85% found once.

The receptor's source is a man in his late teens or twenties in good health and CMV-seronegative. V gene TRBV5-4 combines with J gene TRBJ2-7; D remains ambiguous. The sequencing sample was made of PBMCs. For the CDR3, the DNA is TGTGCCAGCAGCTTCACGCTAACCAACGAGCAGTACTTC. It is translated as CASSFTLTNEQYF.